These 23 T cell receptor beta chains originate from one sample sequenced in a study of T cell responses to AZD1222 COVID-19 vaccine. TCRdb's copy holds only in-frame clones and misses some; the assay was immunoSEQ multiplex PCR. The sample includes more than 150,000 clones, 94% seen only once; the top ten take around 1.6%. This sample comprised peripheral blood, obtained 28 days after the second AZD1222 dose. All receptors come from an adult who received the AZD1222 COVID-19 vaccine.

This clone appeared a single time. This rearrangement joins TRBV12-5 to TRBJ2-7; no clear D gene. CDR1 is LGHNT and CDR2 is FRNRAP in the germline V gene. V gave up 4 bases and J gave up 3 bases, with 13 bases separating them. This CDR3 is 14 amino acids long. The chain's CDR3 is CASGSLLSSYEQYF. The CDR3 DNA sequence: TGTGCTAGTGGTTCGCTACTAAGTAGCTACGAGCAGTACTTC.

The V and J genes are TRBV5-6 and TRBJ2-1; maybe TRBD1 (5 bases). V lost 0 bases, J lost 4 bases, and 17 bases lay in between. The germline gives CDR1 SGHDT, CDR2 YYEEEE. CDR3 size: 17 residues. The CDR3 nucleotides are TGTGCCAGCAGCTTGGATGATCCGGGCAGGGTATACAATGAGCAGTTCTTC. This gives the protein CASSLDDPGRVYNEQFF.

V gene TRBV18 combines with J gene TRBJ1-1; D ambiguous. CDR3 length: 14 amino acids. Germline lookup yields CDR1 KGHSH and CDR2 LQKENI. Deletions cut 2 bases from V and 0 bases from J, with 7 bases between. CDR3 in amino acids: CASSPKALNTEAFF. CDR3 in DNA: TGTGCCAGCTCACCAAAGGCCTTGAACACTGAAGCTTTCTTT.

This chain links TRBV3-1 (or the pseudogene TRBV3-2) with TRBJ2-1; 7 bases align to TRBD2. Germline CDR1 LGHDT, CDR2 YNNKEL (reference sequence). The CDR3 runs 15 residues. Losses at the gene ends were 1 base for V and 4 bases for J; bases not matched to a gene: 4. CDR3 protein: CASSQVGTIYNEQFF. CDR3 DNA sequence: TGTGCCAGCAGCCAAGTAGGGACTATATACAATGAGCAGTTCTTC.

The V and J genes are TRBV7-8 and TRBJ1-1; D call uncertain. V was pared by 2 bases and J by 8 bases, with 12 bases between. The CDR3 extends over 13 amino acids. Germline V gene sequence: CDR1 SGHVS, CDR2 FQNEAQ. Written as DNA, the CDR3 is TGTGCCAGCAGCTTATACGGATCCGGGGAAGCTTTCTTT. Encoded protein: CASSLYGSGEAFF.

The CDR3 DNA sequence: TGTGCCAGCAGTACCCCTCGACAGGGGGCCTACGAGCAGTACTTC. The encoded protein is CASSTPRQGAYEQYF. The genes are TRBV28 and TRBJ2-7; 9 nucleotides line up with TRBD1. This CDR3 is built from 15 residues. The germline gives CDR1 MDHEN, CDR2 SYDVKM. V shed 5 bases and J 2 bases; nucleotides not matched to a gene: 7.

The chain uses TRBV2 and TRBJ1-1; TRBD1 is a possible D gene (5 bases). From germline, CDR1 is SNHLY and CDR2 FYNNEI. The CDR3 sequence is 14 residues long. Trimming took 3 bases from V and 1 from J, leaving 9 bases between them. The CDR3 protein is CASSEGRKNTEAFF. In nucleotides, the CDR3 is TGTGCCAGCAGTGAGGGGCGAAAGAACACTGAAGCTTTCTTT.

The chain uses TRBV30 and TRBJ1-1; D remains unclear. CDR3 length: 15 amino acids. V lost 3 bases and J 4 bases, leaving 18 bases between the germline ends. CDR1 is GTSNPN, CDR2 SVGIG, per germline (reference sequence). Here the CDR3 reads CAWSDEDVGFTEAFF. Written as DNA, the CDR3 is TGTGCCTGGAGCGACGAAGATGTAGGGTTCACTGAAGCTTTCTTT.

The chain combines TRBV2 with TRBJ2-1, with a tentative D call TRBD2 (5 bases). The CDR3 covers 14 residues. Germline lookup yields CDR1 SNHLY and CDR2 FYNNEI. Trimming cost V 4 bases and J 7 bases, with 14 bases left between them. CDR3 sequence reads: CASSARAGRNEQFF. The CDR3 DNA is TGTGCCAGCAGTGCGAGGGCAGGAAGAAATGAGCAGTTCTTC.

J is TRBJ2-2 and V is TRBV19; D perhaps matches TRBD2 (5 bases). CDR1 is LNHDA, CDR2 SQIVND, per germline (reference sequence). Between the trimmed V and J ends, which lost 4 bases and 6 bases, there was a span of 9 bases. This CDR3 has 13 residues. The CDR3 reads CASSKGDPGELFF. The CDR3 nucleotides are TGTGCCAGTAGTAAGGGAGACCCCGGGGAGCTGTTTTTT. Together with reference TRBV19 and TRBJ2-2, the CDR3 gives the full variable domain: DGGITQSPKYLFRKEGQNVTLSCEQNLNHDAMYWYRQDPGQGLRLIYYSQIVNDFQKGDIAEGYSVSREKKESFPLTVTSAQKNPTAFYLCASSKGDPGELFFGEGSRLTVL.

As DNA, the CDR3 is TGTGCCAGTAGCCTTCGGGTCGCCAGCAATCAGCCCCAGCATTTT. As protein: CASSLRVASNQPQHF. V is TRBV19 and J is TRBJ1-5; D gene ambiguous. The CDR3 extends over 15 amino acids. Trimming took off 6 bases at V and 1 base at J, with 13 bases between the two ends. Germline CDR1 is LNHDA and CDR2 is SQIVND (reference sequence).

This clone came up once. Here the CDR3 reads CASSEPQGRANEKLFF. Here the CDR3 DNA reads TGTGCCAGCAGTGAGCCTCAGGGTCGGGCTAATGAAAAACTGTTTTTT. V gene TRBV6-1 combines with J gene TRBJ1-4, with D possibly being TRBD1 (5 bases). Germline CDR1 and CDR2: MNHNS and SASEGT. The CDR3 loop spans 16 amino acids. Trimming shortened V by 3 bases and J by 3 bases, and 14 bases separated the two germline ends.

This CDR3 is CASSYSIRVLNEQFF. The CDR3 nucleotides are TGTGCCAGCAGTTACTCAATCAGGGTTCTAAATGAGCAGTTCTTC. This rearrangement joins TRBV6-2 or TRBV6-3 to TRBJ2-1, with D tentatively TRBD1 (5 bases). CDR3 length equals 15 residues. CDR1 MNHEY and CDR2 SVGEGT come from the germline V gene. Trimming pared 0 bases from V and 7 bases from J, leaving 13 bases between.

The chain recombines TRBV5-8 with TRBJ2-1, with D maybe TRBD1 (6 bases). Trimming removed 2 bases at V and 6 bases at J, with 15 bases between. Germline CDR1 SGHTS, CDR2 YDEGEE. This CDR3 is built from 15 residues. The CDR3 DNA follows: TGTGCCAGCAGCTTAGGGGGACGGACGGTCAATGAGCAGTTCTTC. It codes for CASSLGGRTVNEQFF. Full variable domain (missing parts from reference TRBV5-8 and TRBJ2-1): EAGVTQSPTHLIKTRGQQATLRCSPISGHTSVYWYQQALGLGLQFLLWYDEGEERNRGNFPPRFSGRQFPNYSSELNVNALELEDSALYLCASSLGGRTVNEQFFGPGTRLTVL.

The chain employs TRBV18 and TRBJ2-3; 8 bases fit TRBD2. Trimming at V came to 6 bases and at J to 0 bases, leaving 14 bases not matched to a gene. The CDR3 is 18 residues long. Germline CDR1 reads KGHSH; CDR2 reads LQKENI. The CDR3 sequence: CASSRLARRDPSTDTQYF. DNA for the CDR3: TGTGCCAGCTCCCGACTAGCGCGTCGGGATCCCAGCACAGATACGCAGTATTTT.

The CDR3 protein is CASLSSVRNTEAFF. In DNA form, the CDR3 reads TGTGCCAGCCTGTCCAGCGTGCGGAACACTGAAGCTTTCTTT. The rearrangement links TRBV6-5 to TRBJ1-1; D is undetermined. The CDR3 consists of 14 residues. Germline CDR1 MNHEY, CDR2 SVGAGI. The germline V and J ends were trimmed by 8 bases and 1 base, with 14 bases remaining between them.

V is TRBV10-3 and J is TRBJ1-2; D gene unclear. Trimming stripped 3 bases from V and 8 bases from J, with 13 bases between. The CDR3 has 13 residues. Germline values: CDR1 ENHRY, CDR2 SYGVKD. The CDR3 coding sequence is TGTGCCATCAGTGAATCAGTCGGCTACGGCTACACCTTC. The encoded protein is CAISESVGYGYTF.

The V call is TRBV5-1, the J call TRBJ2-1; no firm D call. From germline, CDR1 is SGHRS and CDR2 YFSETQ. The CDR3 runs to 16 residues. V lost 4 bases and J 0 bases, leaving 14 bases between the germline ends. The CDR3 region has the DNA TGCGCCAGCAGCCCGAGAGCTACAGTCTCCTACAATGAGCAGTTCTTC. Translating gives CASSPRATVSYNEQFF. The complete variable domain, with remaining parts taken from reference TRBV5-1 and TRBJ2-1, reads KAGVTQTPRYLIKTRGQQVTLSCSPISGHRSVSWYQQTPGQGLQFLFEYFSETQRNKGNFPGRFSGRQFSNSRSEMNVSTLELGDSALYLCASSPRATVSYNEQFFGPGTRLTVL.

The J gene is TRBJ2-1, the V gene TRBV7-3, with TRBD2 identical over 9 bases. V gave up 5 bases and J gave up 4 bases; unmatched junction bases: 12. Germline V gene data show CDR1 as SGHTA and CDR2 as FQGTGA. This CDR3 contains 17 residues. The CDR3 loop reads CASSARASGDYYNEQFF. The DNA for the CDR3 is TGTGCCAGCAGCGCCCGGGCTAGCGGGGACTATTACAATGAGCAGTTCTTC. Full variable domain (missing parts from reference TRBV7-3 and TRBJ2-1): GAGVSQTPSNKVTEKGKYVELRCDPISGHTALYWYRQSLGQGPEFLIYFQGTGAADDSGLPNDRFFAVRPEGSVSTLKIQRTERGDSAVYLCASSARASGDYYNEQFFGPGTRLTVL.

This sequence joins TRBV28 and TRBJ1-4, with D perhaps matching TRBD1 (6 bases). The CDR3 covers 17 residues. From germline, CDR1 is MDHEN and CDR2 SYDVKM. Deletions cut 5 bases from V and 4 bases from J, with 20 bases between. CDR3 coding DNA: TGTGCCAGCAGTACAGGGAGTTCGGCCTCCTTTAATGAAAAACTGTTTTTT. Translated: CASSTGSSASFNEKLFF.

CDR3 protein: CASSIGTPNEAFF. CDR3 DNA sequence: TGTGCCAGCAGCATCGGGACACCCAATGAAGCTTTCTTT. The J gene is TRBJ1-1, the V gene TRBV5-5; TRBD1 is a possible D gene (6 bases). V lost 4 bases and J lost 7, with 14 bases in between. CDR3 length: 13 amino acids. Germline V gene lookup returns CDR1 SGHKS and CDR2 YYEKEE (reference sequence).

This chain connects TRBV7-8 to TRBJ1-1; 9 positions agree with TRBD1. V gave up 5 bases and J gave up 3 bases; unmatched junction bases: 4. Germline V gene sequence: CDR1 SGHVS, CDR2 FQNEAQ. This CDR3 comprises 14 residues. The CDR3 DNA reads TGTGCCAGCAGCATGGGACAGGGATACACTGAAGCTTTCTTT. Translation: CASSMGQGYTEAFF.

This clone appeared a single time. The rearrangement uses TRBV7-9 and TRBJ1-1, with 11 bases fitting TRBD1. The CDR3 extends over 13 amino acids. Trimming removed 5 bases from V and 12 bases from J; junction bases left unmatched: 8. Germline CDR1 is SEHNR and CDR2 is FQNEAQ (reference sequence). The CDR3 here is CASSPSGDRGSFF. The CDR3 coding sequence is TGTGCCAGCAGCCCCTCAGGGGACAGGGGGTCTTTCTTT.